This TCR beta chain stems from a study of cytomegalovirus exposure and HLA in healthy donors. Study-wide results and limits: According to a later analysis, donors in an Asian-associated ancestry cluster reportedly had fewer N-insertions than the approximately 720-donor mean.

About this clone itself: Its specificity is not known.

PCR used 60 Vbeta primers and 13 Jbeta primers. Profiled with immunoSEQ multiplex PCR; TCRdb holds only in-frame clones, not every one. The table records under 120,000 clones, roughly 78% of them present only once. This clonotype was sampled from a woman aged 40 to 55 in good health and CMV-seronegative. What was sequenced was PBMCs.

CDR3 in amino acids: CASRYTTGGDQPQHF. In DNA form, the CDR3 reads TGTGCCAGCCGATATACTACAGGCGGGGATCAGCCCCAGCATTTT. The chain uses TRBV6-1 and TRBJ1-5; a possible D gene is TRBD1 (5 bases). The CDR3 is 15 residues long. Per the germline V gene, CDR1 is MNHNS and CDR2 is SASEGT. The ends were cut back, 8 bases at V and 5 bases at J, with 19 bases in the middle.